The next 18 T cell receptor beta chains were all read from a single sample in a study of T cells in Graves' hyperthyroidism and ophthalmopathy. The CDR3 regions of TCR beta were amplified from RNA transcripts. When the TCR CDR3 underwent first-round RT-PCR, the HTBI primer set was used. TCRdb reprocessed the multiplex PCR reads via MiXCR and lists one record per CDR3 protein. The table shows approximately 600,000 distinct CDR3 sequences, with approximately 13% occurring only once. Sample: blood. Receptors were obtained from a woman in her thirties with Graves' hyperthyroidism that later progressed to Graves' ophthalmopathy.

The chain couples TRBV18 to TRBJ2-2, with TRBD1 matching 7 bases. With 2 bases clipped from V and 0 bases from J, the junction kept 6 bases outside the gene matches. The CDR3 has 17 residues. Per the germline V gene, CDR1 is KGHSH and CDR2 is LQKENI. The DNA of the CDR3 is TGTGCCAGCTCACCAGTCGAGGGACAGTCGAACACCGGGGAGCTGTTTTTT. This encodes CASSPVEGQSNTGELFF.

This chain links TRBV7-9 with TRBJ2-1, with D tentatively TRBD1 (6 bases). CDR3 length: 16 amino acids. In germline, CDR1 is SEHNR, CDR2 FQNEAQ (reference sequence). The V end lost 1 base, the J end lost 1 base, and 11 bases lay between the germline ends. Written as DNA, the CDR3 is TGTGCCAGCAGCTTAGGAGGGGGTGGTTCCTACAATGAGCAGTTCTTC. As protein: CASSLGGGGSYNEQFF.

In this sample, this clonotype turned up many times. The chain employs TRBV24-1 and TRBJ1-4, with a tentative D call TRBD1 (6 bases). The V end lost 4 bases, the J end lost 6 bases, and 20 bases lay between the germline ends. Germline V gene data show CDR1 as KGHDR and CDR2 as SFDVKD. CDR3 length: 17 amino acids. The CDR3 nucleotides are TGTGCCACCAGTGACGGGGGGGGAACAGGGAACTATGAAAAACTGTTTTTT. Protein product: CATSDGGGTGNYEKLFF.

In its sample, this clonotype was seen many times. V and J are TRBV28 and TRBJ1-5; TRBD1 matches at 10 bases. The CDR3 contains 17 residues. Germline lookup yields CDR1 MDHEN and CDR2 SYDVKM. J gave up 1 base and V 7 bases, and 10 bases lay outside the gene matches. The CDR3 DNA reads as TGTGCCAGCACCTCCAGGGACAGGGGCATCAGCAATCAGCCCCAGCATTTT. Amino acids: CASTSRDRGISNQPQHF.

This clonotype was seen repeatedly, ten times or more. Relative to the germline gene, one junction end is altered; a read error may explain this. The chain links TRBV7-9 to TRBJ2-5; D is undetermined. Per the germline V gene, CDR1 is SEHNR and CDR2 is FQNEAQ (reference sequence). There are 12 residues in the CDR3. For the CDR3, the DNA is TGCCACATTGGGCCAGTCCAAGAGACCCAGTACTTC. Translation: CHIGPVQETQYF.

The J gene is TRBJ2-5, the V gene TRBV5-1; 10 bases match TRBD1. This CDR3 is built from 15 residues. Losses at the gene ends were 1 base for V and 4 bases for J; bases not matched to a gene: 4. Germline V gene data show CDR1 as SGHRS and CDR2 as YFSETQ. The CDR3 loop is CASSLMGQGPETQYF. DNA for the CDR3: TGCGCCAGCAGCTTGATGGGACAGGGGCCAGAGACCCAGTACTTC. Full variable domain (outside the CDR3, taken from reference TRBV5-1 and TRBJ2-5): KAGVTQTPRYLIKTRGQQVTLSCSPISGHRSVSWYQQTPGQGLQFLFEYFSETQRNKGNFPGRFSGRQFSNSRSEMNVSTLELGDSALYLCASSLMGQGPETQYFGPGTRLLVL.

This clonotype was seen repeatedly, ten times or more. This chain joins TRBV24-1 and TRBJ2-3; D gene uncertain. V lost 4 bases, J lost 6 bases, and 16 bases lay in between. This CDR3 spans 15 amino acids. The germline V gene encodes CDR1 KGHDR and CDR2 SFDVKD. The CDR3 loop reads CATSESTGRADTQYF. CDR3 bases: TGTGCCACCAGTGAATCTACCGGACGTGCCGATACGCAGTATTTT.

This clonotype was seen repeatedly, ten times or more. V usage is TRBV6-2 or TRBV6-3 and J usage is TRBJ1-1; TRBD1 is a possible D gene (5 bases). Germline CDR1 is MNHEY and CDR2 is SVGEGT. CDR3 length: 13 amino acids. V was trimmed by 0 bases and J by 6 bases, leaving 8 bases between them. This CDR3 reads CASSYSWGAEAFF. CDR3 sequence (DNA): TGTGCCAGCAGTTACTCGTGGGGGGCTGAAGCTTTCTTT.

This clonotype has at least ten counts. The chain combines TRBV5-6 with TRBJ2-7; no clear D gene. This CDR3 has 13 residues. The V gene lost 3 bases and the J gene lost 6 bases, with 13 bases spanning the gap. The V gene's germline CDR1 is SGHDT and CDR2 YYEEEE. The CDR3 DNA follows: TGTGCCAGCAGCTATCGGACGGTACTCGAGCAGTACTTC. Translated, it gives CASSYRTVLEQYF. Full variable domain (remainder filled in from reference TRBV5-6 and TRBJ2-7): DAGVTQSPTHLIKTRGQQVTLRCSPKSGHDTVSWYQQALGQGPQFIFQYYEEEERQRGNFPDRFSGHQFPNYSSELNVNALLLGDSALYLCASSYRTVLEQYFGPGTRLTVT.

This chain connects TRBV24-1 to TRBJ2-2, with 10 bases identical to TRBD1. Germline CDR1 reads KGHDR; CDR2 reads SFDVKD. Germline trimming cut 4 bases from V and 5 bases from J; bases unmatched to any gene: 6. CDR3 length: 16 amino acids. CDR3 amino acids: CATSETPGQGTGELFF. The CDR3 nucleotides are TGTGCCACCAGTGAAACACCGGGACAGGGGACCGGGGAGCTGTTTTTT.

This clonotype was seen a handful of times. The chain links TRBV5-8 to TRBJ2-3; D is undetermined. V dropped 2 bases and J dropped 0 bases, with 10 bases sitting between them. Germline CDR1 is SGHTS and CDR2 is YDEGEE. CDR3 length equals 15 residues. The CDR3 protein is CASSLIGPSTDTQYF. The CDR3 bases are TGTGCCAGCAGCTTAATCGGACCCAGCACAGATACGCAGTATTTT.

This clonotype was counted a few times. The CDR3 coding sequence is TGTGCCAGCAGACCCGGGACAGGGAGCAATCAGCCCCAGCATTTT. As protein: CASRPGTGSNQPQHF. This sequence joins TRBV28 and TRBJ1-5; 9 positions agree with TRBD1. Germline trimming cut 6 bases from V and 1 base from J; bases unmatched to any gene: 4. CDR1 is MDHEN and CDR2 is SYDVKM in the germline V gene. The CDR3 runs 15 residues.

Turning to this clonotype: A read error may explain this, as a much larger clone is one base away. The chain carries TRBV27 and TRBJ2-7; D is possibly TRBD2 (5 bases). The CDR3 loop spans 15 amino acids. V lost 5 bases to trimming and J lost 5 bases, with 19 bases between them. CDR1 is MNHEY and CDR2 is SMNVEV in the germline V gene (reference sequence). As DNA, the CDR3 is TGTGCCAGCAGTGAACCGGGCCTAACGAGGGACGAGCAGTACTTC. Protein product: CASSEPGLTRDEQYF.

This clonotype was observed at least ten times. The rearrangement links TRBV27 to TRBJ1-2; no clear D gene. V was shortened by 5 bases and J by 0 bases, with 10 bases between the two germline ends. CDR1 is MNHEY and CDR2 is SMNVEV in the germline V gene (reference sequence). There are 14 residues in the CDR3. CDR3 sequence reads: CASSPAGANYGYTF. The CDR3 DNA follows: TGTGCCAGCAGTCCCGCGGGTGCTAACTATGGCTACACCTTC.

This clonotype was found many times. The rearrangement uses TRBV6-2 or TRBV6-3 and TRBJ2-1, with D possibly called TRBD1 or TRBD2 (5 bases each). The length of the CDR3 is 15 residues. Trimming removed 6 bases at V and 1 base at J, with 13 bases between. Germline CDR1 is MNHEY and CDR2 is SVGEGT. The CDR3 coding sequence is TGTGCCAGCAGACGAACGGGACGGTCCTACAATGAGCAGTTCTTC. Protein sequence: CASRRTGRSYNEQFF.

There are a few counts of this clonotype. The CDR3 here is CASSIQGVHRRIETQYF. CDR3 DNA sequence: TGTGCCAGTAGTATTCAGGGGGTCCACAGGCGTATAGAGACCCAGTACTTC. The V gene is TRBV19, the J gene TRBJ2-5; 7 bases align to TRBD1. The CDR3 loop spans 17 amino acids. Germline V CDR1 and CDR2: LNHDA, SQIVND (reference sequence). J lost 4 bases, V lost 3 bases, and 14 bases had no gene match. The whole variable domain, remainder taken from reference TRBV19 and TRBJ2-5, is DGGITQSPKYLFRKEGQNVTLSCEQNLNHDAMYWYRQDPGQGLRLIYYSQIVNDFQKGDIAEGYSVSREKKESFPLTVTSAQKNPTAFYLCASSIQGVHRRIETQYFGPGTRLLVL.

In this sample, this clonotype turned up many times. This rearrangement joins TRBV12-3 or TRBV12-4 to TRBJ2-7, with a weak D call TRBD2 (5 bases). V lost 3 bases and J 3 bases, leaving 18 bases between the germline ends. The CDR3 loop spans 16 amino acids. The CDR3, as DNA: TGTGCCAGCAGTTTTATTCGTACGCGGGTGGTCTACGAGCAGTACTTC. Translating it yields CASSFIRTRVVYEQYF.

This clonotype appeared many times. The chain links TRBV27 to TRBJ1-2; D gene ambiguous. Germline V gene data show CDR1 as MNHEY and CDR2 as SMNVEV (reference sequence). The CDR3 is 13 amino acids. Trimming took off 0 bases at V and 8 bases at J, with 10 bases between the two ends. The CDR3 nucleotides read TGTGCCAGCAGTTTATCGACGAGTACCGGCTACACCTTC. Translated: CASSLSTSTGYTF.